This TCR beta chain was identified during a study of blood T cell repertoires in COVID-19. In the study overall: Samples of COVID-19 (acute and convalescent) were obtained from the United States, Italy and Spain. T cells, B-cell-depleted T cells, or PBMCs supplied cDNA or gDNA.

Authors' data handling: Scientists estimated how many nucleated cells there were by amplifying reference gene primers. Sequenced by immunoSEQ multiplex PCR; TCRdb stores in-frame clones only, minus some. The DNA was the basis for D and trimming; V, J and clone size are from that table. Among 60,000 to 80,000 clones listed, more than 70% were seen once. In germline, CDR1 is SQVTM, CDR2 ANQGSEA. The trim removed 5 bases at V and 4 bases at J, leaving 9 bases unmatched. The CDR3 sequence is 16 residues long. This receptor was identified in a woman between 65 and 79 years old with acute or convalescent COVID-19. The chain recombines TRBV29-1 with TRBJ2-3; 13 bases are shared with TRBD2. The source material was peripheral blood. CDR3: CSVTGGLAGDADTQYF. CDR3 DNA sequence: TGCAGCGTTACCGGAGGACTAGCGGGAGACGCAGATACGCAGTATTTT.